The entry below describes one T cell receptor (beta chain). Looked up from germline, CDR1 is GTSNPN and CDR2 is SVGIG (reference sequence). V shed 4 bases and J shed 2 bases, with 18 bases lying between them. CDR3 length equals 16 residues. The source of the sample is a study of long-term antiretroviral therapy in people with HIV. For the study at large: The earliest samples came about a decade before the 2015 immediate-ART recommendation.

Every single participant having HIV got treatment inside the United States. The immunoSEQ assay was v3.0, run at survey level. TCRdb keeps only in-frame clones here, not all; method: immunoSEQ multiplex PCR. This sample has 25,000 to 35,000 clones, with roughly 96% found just once. Sample: unsorted PBMCs, taken 5.3 years after starting antiretroviral therapy. This sequence originates from a man aged 30-40 years with HIV. The J gene is TRBJ1-5, the V gene TRBV30, with unresolved D. CDR3 coding DNA: TGTGCCTGGACTCCCCGTCGGGGTGAGGGCAATCAGCCCCAGCATTTT. This encodes CAWTPRRGEGNQPQHF. The full variable domain, rest sourced from reference TRBV30 and TRBJ1-5, is SQTIHQWPATLVQPVGSPLSLECTVEGTSNPNLYWYRQAAGRGLQLLFYSVGIGQISSEVPQNLSASRPQDRQFILSSKKLLLSDSGFYLCAWTPRRGEGNQPQHFGDGTRLSIL.